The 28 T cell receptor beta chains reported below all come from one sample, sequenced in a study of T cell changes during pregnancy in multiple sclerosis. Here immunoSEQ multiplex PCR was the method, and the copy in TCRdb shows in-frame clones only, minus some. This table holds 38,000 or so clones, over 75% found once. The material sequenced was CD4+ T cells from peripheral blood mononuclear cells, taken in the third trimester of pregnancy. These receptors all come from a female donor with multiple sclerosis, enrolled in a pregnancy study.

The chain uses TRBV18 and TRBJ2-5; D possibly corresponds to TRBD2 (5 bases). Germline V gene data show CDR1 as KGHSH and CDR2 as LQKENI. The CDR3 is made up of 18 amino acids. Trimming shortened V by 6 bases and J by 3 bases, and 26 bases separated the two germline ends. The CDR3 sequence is CASSKNTLGSMLEETQYF. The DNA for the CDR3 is TGTGCCAGCTCTAAGAATACACTGGGGAGCATGTTAGAAGAGACCCAGTACTTC.

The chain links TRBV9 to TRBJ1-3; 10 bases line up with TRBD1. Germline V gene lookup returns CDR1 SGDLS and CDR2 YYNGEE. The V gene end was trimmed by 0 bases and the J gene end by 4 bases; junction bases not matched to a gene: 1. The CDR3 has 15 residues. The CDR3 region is CASSVGTGGGNTIYF. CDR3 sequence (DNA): TGTGCCAGCAGCGTAGGGACAGGGGGAGGAAACACCATATATTTT.

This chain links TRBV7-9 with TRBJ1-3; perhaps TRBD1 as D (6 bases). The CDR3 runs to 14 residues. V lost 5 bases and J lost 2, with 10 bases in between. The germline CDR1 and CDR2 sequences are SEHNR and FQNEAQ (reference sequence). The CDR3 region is CASSKQGPGNTIYF. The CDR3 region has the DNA TGTGCCAGCAGCAAACAGGGTCCTGGAAACACCATATATTTT.

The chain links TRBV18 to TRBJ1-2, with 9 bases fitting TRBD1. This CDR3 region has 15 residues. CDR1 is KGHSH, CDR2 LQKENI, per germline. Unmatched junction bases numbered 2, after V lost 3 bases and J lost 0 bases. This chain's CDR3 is CASSPDRGANYGYTF. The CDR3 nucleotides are TGTGCCAGCTCACCGGACAGGGGAGCTAACTATGGCTACACCTTC.

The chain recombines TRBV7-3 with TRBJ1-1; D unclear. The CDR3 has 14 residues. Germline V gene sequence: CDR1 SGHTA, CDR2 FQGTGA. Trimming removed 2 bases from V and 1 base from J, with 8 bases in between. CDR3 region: CASSLSPGNTEAFF. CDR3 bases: TGTGCCAGCAGCTTATCACCGGGGAACACTGAAGCTTTCTTT.

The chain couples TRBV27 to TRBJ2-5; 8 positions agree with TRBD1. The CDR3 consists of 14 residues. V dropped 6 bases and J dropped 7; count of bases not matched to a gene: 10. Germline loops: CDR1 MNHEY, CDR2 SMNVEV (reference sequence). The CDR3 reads CASRPDRASRTQYF. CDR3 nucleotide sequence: TGTGCCAGCAGGCCGGACAGGGCGTCGCGGACCCAGTACTTC.

This CDR3 is CASSRGLSYNEQFF. CDR3 sequence (DNA): TGTGCCAGCAGTCGGGGGTTATCCTACAATGAGCAGTTCTTC. The J gene is TRBJ2-1, the V gene TRBV2; a possible D gene is TRBD2 (6 bases). There are 14 residues in the CDR3. V dropped 5 bases and J dropped 1 base, with 9 bases sitting between them. Germline V gives CDR1 SNHLY, CDR2 FYNNEI.

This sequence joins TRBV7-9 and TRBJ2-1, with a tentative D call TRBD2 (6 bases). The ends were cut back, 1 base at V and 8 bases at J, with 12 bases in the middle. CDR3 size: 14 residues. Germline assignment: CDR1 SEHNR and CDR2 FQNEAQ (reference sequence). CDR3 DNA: TGTGCCAGCAGCTTAGGTGCGGGACTCGATGAGCAGTTCTTC. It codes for CASSLGAGLDEQFF.

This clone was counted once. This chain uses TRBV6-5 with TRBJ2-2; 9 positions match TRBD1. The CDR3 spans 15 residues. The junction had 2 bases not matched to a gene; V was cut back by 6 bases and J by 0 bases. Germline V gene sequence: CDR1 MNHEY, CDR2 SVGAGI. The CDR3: CASRGQGANTGELFF. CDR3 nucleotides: TGTGCCAGCAGGGGACAGGGAGCGAACACCGGGGAGCTGTTTTTT.

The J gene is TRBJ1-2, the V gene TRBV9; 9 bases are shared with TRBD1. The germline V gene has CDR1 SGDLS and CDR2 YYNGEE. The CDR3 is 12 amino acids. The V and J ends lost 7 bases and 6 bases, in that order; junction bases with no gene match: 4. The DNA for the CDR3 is TGTGCCAGCGAGGACAGGGGAAATGGCTACACCTTC. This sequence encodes CASEDRGNGYTF.

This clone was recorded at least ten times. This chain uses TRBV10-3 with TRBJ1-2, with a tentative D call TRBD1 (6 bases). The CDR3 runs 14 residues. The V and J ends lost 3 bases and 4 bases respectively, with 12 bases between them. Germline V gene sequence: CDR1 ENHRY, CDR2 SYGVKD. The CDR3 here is CAISDGTQFYGYTF. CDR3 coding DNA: TGTGCCATCAGTGACGGGACACAATTCTATGGCTACACCTTC.

The CDR3 here is CASSAGTGAMNTEAFF. The CDR3 DNA follows: TGTGCCAGCAGCGCCGGGACAGGGGCAATGAACACTGAAGCTTTCTTT. J is TRBJ1-1 and V is TRBV9, with 10 bases matching TRBD1. Germline assignment: CDR1 SGDLS and CDR2 YYNGEE. This CDR3 comprises 16 residues. The junction had 5 bases not matched to a gene; V was cut back by 3 bases and J by 0 bases.

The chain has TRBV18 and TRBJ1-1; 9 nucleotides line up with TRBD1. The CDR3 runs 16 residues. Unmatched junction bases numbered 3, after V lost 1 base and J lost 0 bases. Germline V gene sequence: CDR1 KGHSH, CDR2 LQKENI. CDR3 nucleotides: TGTGCCAGCTCACCACGGGACAGGGAATTGAACACTGAAGCTTTCTTT. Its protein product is CASSPRDRELNTEAFF.

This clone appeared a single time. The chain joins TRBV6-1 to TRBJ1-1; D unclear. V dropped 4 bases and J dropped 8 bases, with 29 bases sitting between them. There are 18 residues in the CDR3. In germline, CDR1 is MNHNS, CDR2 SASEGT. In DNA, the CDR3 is TGTGCCAGCAGTGCGACCCGCGGTTTGGCTCTCAGCTTGTACGAAGCTTTCTTT. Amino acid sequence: CASSATRGLALSLYEAFF.

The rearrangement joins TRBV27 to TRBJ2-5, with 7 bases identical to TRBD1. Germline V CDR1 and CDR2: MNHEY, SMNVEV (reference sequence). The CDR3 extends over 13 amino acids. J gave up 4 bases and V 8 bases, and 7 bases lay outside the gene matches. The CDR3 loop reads CASDRDRRETQYF. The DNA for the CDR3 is TGTGCCAGCGACAGGGATAGGAGAGAGACCCAGTACTTC.

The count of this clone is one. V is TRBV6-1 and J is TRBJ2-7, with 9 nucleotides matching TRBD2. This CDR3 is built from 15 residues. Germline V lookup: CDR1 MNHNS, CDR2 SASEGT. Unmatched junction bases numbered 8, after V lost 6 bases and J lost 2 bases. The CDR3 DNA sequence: TGTGCCAGCAGCCCTATGACTAGCGGCACCTACGAGCAGTACTTC. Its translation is CASSPMTSGTYEQYF.

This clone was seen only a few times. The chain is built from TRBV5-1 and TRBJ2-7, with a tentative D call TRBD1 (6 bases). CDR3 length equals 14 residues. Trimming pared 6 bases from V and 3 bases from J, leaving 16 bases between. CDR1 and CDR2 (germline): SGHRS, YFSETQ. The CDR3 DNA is TGCGCCAGCACACAGGGTCCCCAGAACTACGAGCAGTACTTC. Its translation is CASTQGPQNYEQYF.

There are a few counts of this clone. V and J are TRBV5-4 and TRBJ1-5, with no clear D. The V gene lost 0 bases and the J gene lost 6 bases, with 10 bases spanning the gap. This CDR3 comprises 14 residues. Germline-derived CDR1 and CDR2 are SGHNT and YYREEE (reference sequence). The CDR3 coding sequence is TGTGCCAGCAGCTTGGCAGGTAGTGGTCAGCCCCAGCATTTT. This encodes CASSLAGSGQPQHF.

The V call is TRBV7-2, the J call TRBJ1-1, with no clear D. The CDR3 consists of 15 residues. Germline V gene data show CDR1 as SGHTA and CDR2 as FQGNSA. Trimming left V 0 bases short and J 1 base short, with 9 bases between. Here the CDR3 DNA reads TGTGCCAGCAGCTTAGCCGCGGGAAGGAACACTGAAGCTTTCTTT. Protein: CASSLAAGRNTEAFF. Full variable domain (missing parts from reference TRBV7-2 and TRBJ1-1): GAGVSQSPSNKVTEKGKDVELRCDPISGHTALYWYRQSLGQGLEFLIYFQGNSAPDKSGLPSDRFSAERTGGSVSTLTIQRTQQEDSAVYLCASSLAAGRNTEAFFGQGTRLTVV.

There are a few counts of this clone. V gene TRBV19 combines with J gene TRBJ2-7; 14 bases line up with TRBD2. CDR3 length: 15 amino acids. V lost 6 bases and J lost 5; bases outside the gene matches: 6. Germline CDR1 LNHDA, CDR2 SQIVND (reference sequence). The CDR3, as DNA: TGTGCCAGTAGCCAACCGGGACTAGCGGGAGACGAGCAGTACTTC. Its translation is CASSQPGLAGDEQYF.

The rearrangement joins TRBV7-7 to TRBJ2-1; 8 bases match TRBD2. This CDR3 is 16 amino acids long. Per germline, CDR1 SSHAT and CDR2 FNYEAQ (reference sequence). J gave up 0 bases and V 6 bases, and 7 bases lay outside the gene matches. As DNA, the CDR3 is TGTGCCAGCAGTACGAGCGGGGGCGCCTCCTACAATGAGCAGTTCTTC. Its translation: CASSTSGGASYNEQFF.

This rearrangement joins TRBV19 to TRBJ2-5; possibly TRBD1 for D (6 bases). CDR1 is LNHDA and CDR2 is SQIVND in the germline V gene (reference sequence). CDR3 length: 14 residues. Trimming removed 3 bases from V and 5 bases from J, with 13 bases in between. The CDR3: CASSIGQGTETQYF. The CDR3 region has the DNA TGTGCCAGTAGTATCGGGCAGGGGACGGAGACCCAGTACTTC.

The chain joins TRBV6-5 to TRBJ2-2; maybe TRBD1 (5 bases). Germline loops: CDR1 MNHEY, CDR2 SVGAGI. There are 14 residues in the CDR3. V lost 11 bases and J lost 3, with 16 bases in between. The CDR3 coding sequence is TGTGCCGCAAGGATAGGGGCGGACACCGGGGAGCTGTTTTTT. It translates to CAARIGADTGELFF.

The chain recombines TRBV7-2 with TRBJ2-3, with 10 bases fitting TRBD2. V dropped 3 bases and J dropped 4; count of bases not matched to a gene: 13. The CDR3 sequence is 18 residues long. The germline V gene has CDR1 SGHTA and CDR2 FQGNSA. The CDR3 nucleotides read TGTGCCAGCAGCTTCACCAACCAGCTAGCGGGAGCTCCAGATACGCAGTATTTT. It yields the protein CASSFTNQLAGAPDTQYF.

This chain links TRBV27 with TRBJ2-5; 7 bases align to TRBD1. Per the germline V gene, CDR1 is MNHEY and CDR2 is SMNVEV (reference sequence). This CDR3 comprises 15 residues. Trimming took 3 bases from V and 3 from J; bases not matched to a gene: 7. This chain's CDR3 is CASSFLDRVKETQYF. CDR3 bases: TGTGCCAGCAGTTTTCTCGACAGGGTCAAAGAGACCCAGTACTTC.

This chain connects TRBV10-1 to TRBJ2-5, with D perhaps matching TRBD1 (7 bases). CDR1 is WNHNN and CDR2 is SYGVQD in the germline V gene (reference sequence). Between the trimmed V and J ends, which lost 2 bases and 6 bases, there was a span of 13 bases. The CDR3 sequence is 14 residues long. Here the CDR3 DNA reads TGCGCCAGCAGTGAGGGCAGGGGGGTGAAGACCCAGTACTTC. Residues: CASSEGRGVKTQYF.

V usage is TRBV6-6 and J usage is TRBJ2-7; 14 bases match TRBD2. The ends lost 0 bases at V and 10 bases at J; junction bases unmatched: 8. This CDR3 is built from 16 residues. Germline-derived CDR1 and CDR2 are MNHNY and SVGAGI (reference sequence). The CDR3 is CASSYSIPGLAGDQYF. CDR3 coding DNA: TGTGCCAGCAGTTACTCTATTCCGGGACTAGCGGGAGACCAGTACTTC.

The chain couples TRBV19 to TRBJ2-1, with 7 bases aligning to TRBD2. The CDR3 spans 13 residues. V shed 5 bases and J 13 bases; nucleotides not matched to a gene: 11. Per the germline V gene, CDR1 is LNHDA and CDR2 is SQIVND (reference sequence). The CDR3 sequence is CASSARDYQIQFF. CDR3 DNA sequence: TGTGCCAGTAGTGCACGGGACTACCAGATTCAGTTCTTC. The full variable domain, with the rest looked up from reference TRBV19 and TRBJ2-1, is DGGITQSPKYLFRKEGQNVTLSCEQNLNHDAMYWYRQDPGQGLRLIYYSQIVNDFQKGDIAEGYSVSREKKESFPLTVTSAQKNPTAFYLCASSARDYQIQFFGPGTRLTVL.